The T cell receptor beta chain under discussion was sequenced for a study of regulatory T cells in long-lasting Graves disease. Study-level results: TCR diversity was lower in persistent than newly diagnosed Graves' disease. Favoring TRBV28, TRBJ1-2 and TRBJ2-5 was a feature seen in persistent disease.

This CDR3 is 15 amino acids long. Germline V gene sequence: CDR1 SNHLY, CDR2 FYNNEI. V shed 4 bases, J shed 8 bases, and the junction held 8 bases outside the gene matches. Libraries of TCR beta came from iRepertoire HTBI primers plus Arm-PCR of CDR3 regions. Authors' data handling: Gene usage covered 62 TRBV and 14 to 15 TRBJ segments. TCRdb called the multiplex PCR reads again in MiXCR, with one record for every CDR3 protein. The V and J calls were determined by TCRdb, not by the authors. The sample yields around 460,000 distinct CDR3 sequences, about 22% seen once. Described time point: persistent/refractory GD, antithyroid drugs over 5 years with positive TRAb. Extracted PBMC RNA gave rise to the TCR library. Collection of peripheral blood (about 10 milliliters) was done using EDTA tubes. This clonotype was counted at least ten times. Its specificity is not known.

This chain uses TRBV2 with TRBJ2-4, with 10 bases matching TRBD1. This receptor was identified in a female donor with Graves disease. The input for sequencing was peripheral blood mononuclear cells (PBMCs), taken when the disease was refractory, from a patient treated with antithyroid drugs. This CDR3 is CASSGTGGSSDIQYF. CDR3 DNA: TGTGCCAGCAGTGGGACAGGGGGAAGTTCGGACATTCAGTACTTC.